The subject of this entry is one T cell receptor (beta chain). Methods used by the authors: Reference gene primer amplification in the assay estimated nucleated cell counts. Here immunoSEQ multiplex PCR was the method, and the copy in TCRdb shows in-frame clones only, minus some. That table gives V, J and clone size, and the DNA gave D and trimming. The data show around 700,000 clones, around 90% seen once. These data originate in a study of blood T cell repertoires in COVID-19. Turning to the study itself: Samples representing acute and convalescent COVID-19 were sourced from the United States, Italy and Spain. PBMCs, B-cell-depleted T cells, or T cells were the source of the cDNA or gDNA that made up the material.

Between the trimmed V and J ends, which lost 4 bases and 4 bases, there was a span of 14 bases. Germline lookup yields CDR1 SEHNR and CDR2 FQNEAQ (reference sequence). The CDR3 covers 14 residues. The receptor comes from a young woman with acute or convalescent COVID-19. Sequencing was performed on peripheral blood. This chain links TRBV7-9 with TRBJ2-7; D is possibly TRBD1 (6 bases). CDR3 region: CASSSNDRFYEQYF. CDR3 DNA: TGTGCCAGCAGCTCCAACGACAGGTTTTACGAGCAGTACTTC.